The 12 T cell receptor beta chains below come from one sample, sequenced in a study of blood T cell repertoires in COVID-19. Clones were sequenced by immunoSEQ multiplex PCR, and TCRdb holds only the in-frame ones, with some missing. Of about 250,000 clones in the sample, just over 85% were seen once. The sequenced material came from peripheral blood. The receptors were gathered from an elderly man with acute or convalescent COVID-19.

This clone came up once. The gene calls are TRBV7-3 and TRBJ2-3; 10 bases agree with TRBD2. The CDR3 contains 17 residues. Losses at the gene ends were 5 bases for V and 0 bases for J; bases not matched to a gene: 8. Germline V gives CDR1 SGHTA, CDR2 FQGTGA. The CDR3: CASSPRLAGPSTDTQYF. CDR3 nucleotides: TGTGCCAGCAGCCCCCGACTAGCGGGCCCTAGCACAGATACGCAGTATTTT.

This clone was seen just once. In nucleotides, the CDR3 is TGTGCCAGCAGTGAAATTGGTTCCTTAGTGGGACTAGCTCCCTACGAGCAGTACTTC. Translating it yields CASSEIGSLVGLAPYEQYF. The V gene is TRBV6-1, the J gene TRBJ2-7; 9 nucleotides line up with TRBD2. Germline CDR1 is MNHNS and CDR2 is SASEGT. The CDR3 is 19 amino acids. Trimming removed 2 bases from V and 2 bases from J; junction bases left unmatched: 16.

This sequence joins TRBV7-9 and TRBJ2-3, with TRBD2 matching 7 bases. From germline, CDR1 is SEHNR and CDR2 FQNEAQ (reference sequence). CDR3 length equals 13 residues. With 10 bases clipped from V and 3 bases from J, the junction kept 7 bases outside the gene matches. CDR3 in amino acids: CAIPGGSTDTQYF. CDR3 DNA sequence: TGTGCCATCCCCGGGGGGTCTACAGATACGCAGTATTTT.

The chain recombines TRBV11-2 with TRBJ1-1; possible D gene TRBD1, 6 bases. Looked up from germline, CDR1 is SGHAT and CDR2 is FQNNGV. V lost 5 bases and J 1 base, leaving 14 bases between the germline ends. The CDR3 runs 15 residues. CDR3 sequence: CASSAAGVSNTEAFF. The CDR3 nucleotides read TGTGCCAGCAGCGCGGCAGGGGTCTCGAACACTGAAGCTTTCTTT.

CDR3 sequence: CASSQPFSGRARTGELFF. CDR3 DNA sequence: TGTGCCAGCAGTCAACCTTTCAGCGGGAGGGCCCGGACCGGGGAGCTGTTTTTT. The chain employs TRBV28 and TRBJ2-2, with TRBD2 matching over 10 bases. This CDR3 region has 18 residues. V lost 5 bases, J lost 5 bases, and 14 bases stayed unmatched. Per germline, CDR1 MDHEN and CDR2 SYDVKM.

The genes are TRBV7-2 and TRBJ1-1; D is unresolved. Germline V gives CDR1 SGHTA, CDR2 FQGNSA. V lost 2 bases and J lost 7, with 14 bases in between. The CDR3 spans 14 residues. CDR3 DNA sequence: TGTGCCAGCAGCTTAAAACAGAAAATCGGTGAAGCTTTCTTT. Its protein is CASSLKQKIGEAFF.

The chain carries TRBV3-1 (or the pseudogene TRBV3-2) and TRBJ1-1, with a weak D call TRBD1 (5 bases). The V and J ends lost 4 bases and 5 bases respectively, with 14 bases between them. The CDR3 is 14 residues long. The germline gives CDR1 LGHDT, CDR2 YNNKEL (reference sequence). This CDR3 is CASSPAREWTEAFF. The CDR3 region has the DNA TGTGCCAGCAGCCCCGCCAGGGAATGGACTGAAGCTTTCTTT.

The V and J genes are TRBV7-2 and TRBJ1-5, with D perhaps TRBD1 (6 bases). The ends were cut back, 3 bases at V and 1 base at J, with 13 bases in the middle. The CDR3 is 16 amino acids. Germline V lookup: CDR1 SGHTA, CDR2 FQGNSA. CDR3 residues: CASSLGAARSNQPQHF. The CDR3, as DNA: TGTGCCAGCAGCTTGGGGGCCGCAAGGAGCAATCAGCCCCAGCATTTT.

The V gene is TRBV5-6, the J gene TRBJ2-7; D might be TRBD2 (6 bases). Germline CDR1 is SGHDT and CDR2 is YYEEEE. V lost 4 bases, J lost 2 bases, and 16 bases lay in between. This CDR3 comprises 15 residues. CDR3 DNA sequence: TGTGCCAGCAGCACATACCGGGACTCAACCTACGAGCAGTACTTC. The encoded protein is CASSTYRDSTYEQYF.

The CDR3 coding sequence is TGTGCCAGCAGCCCTAGCGGGAGAGTGACAGATACGCAGTATTTT. Translated, it gives CASSPSGRVTDTQYF. This chain connects TRBV28 to TRBJ2-3; TRBD2 aligns across 10 bases. CDR1 is MDHEN and CDR2 is SYDVKM in the germline V gene. The J segment lost 3 bases and the V segment lost 6 bases, leaving 6 bases of the junction unmatched. The CDR3 has 15 amino acids.

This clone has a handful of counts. The CDR3, as DNA: TGTGCCAGCAACGAATTCGGGGGAAACACTGAAGCTTTCTTT. Its protein is CASNEFGGNTEAFF. The V gene is TRBV9, the J gene TRBJ1-1; the D gene is possibly TRBD1 (5 bases). Germline lookup yields CDR1 SGDLS and CDR2 YYNGEE. CDR3 length: 14 amino acids. The germline V and J ends were trimmed by 6 bases and 2 bases, with 14 bases remaining between them.

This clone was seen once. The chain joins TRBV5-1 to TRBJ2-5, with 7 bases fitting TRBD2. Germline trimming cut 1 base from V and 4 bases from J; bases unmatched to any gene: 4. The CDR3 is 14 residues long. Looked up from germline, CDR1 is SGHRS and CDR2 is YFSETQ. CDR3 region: CASSLSWEGETQYF. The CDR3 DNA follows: TGCGCCAGCAGCTTGTCCTGGGAGGGAGAGACCCAGTACTTC.